This T cell receptor beta chain was observed in a study of T cells after yellow fever vaccination. Study-wide results and limits: Overall, a small share of clonotypes was seen in both CD4 and CD8 compartments.

CDR1 is MNHEY and CDR2 is SVGAGI in the germline V gene. The CDR3 has 13 residues. The V and J ends lost 2 bases and 1 base respectively, with 5 bases between them. This clonotype was seen ten or more times. Antigen unknown. A single record per CDR3 protein comes from TCRdb applying MiXCR to the 5' RACE reads. This sample has hundreds of thousands of distinct CDR3 sequences, with about 12% found just once. The receptor was isolated from a man between 25 and 39 years old who received the YFV17D yellow fever vaccine. The chain links TRBV6-5 to TRBJ1-1, with D unresolved. The sample here was PBMCs, taken on the day of the yellow fever booster vaccination. For the CDR3, the DNA is TGTGCCAGCAGTTACAGAGGGAACACTGAAGCTTTCTTT. Encoded protein: CASSYRGNTEAFF.